These 14 T cell receptor beta chains were sequenced from one sample in a study of T cell responses to AZD1222 COVID-19 vaccine. The table came from immunoSEQ multiplex PCR; TCRdb's copy has only in-frame clones and leaves some out. The repertoire includes some 100,000 clones, approximately 87% of them detected once, and just over 4% sits in the top ten. The starting material was peripheral blood, obtained on day 0 of MenACWY control vaccination. These receptors all come from an adult in good health.

The J gene is TRBJ1-5, the V gene TRBV5-3; 7 positions match TRBD1. TRBV5-3 is labeled an ORF, and its function is uncertain. The CDR3 loop spans 14 amino acids. V shed 3 bases and J 6 bases; nucleotides not matched to a gene: 6. The CDR3 DNA reads TGTGCCAGAAGCTCGGAACGGACAGGTCAGCCCCAGCATTTT. It yields the protein CARSSERTGQPQHF.

V gene TRBV30 combines with J gene TRBJ2-7, with 7 bases that match TRBD1. The V gene's germline CDR1 is GTSNPN and CDR2 SVGIG (reference sequence). This CDR3 comprises 11 residues. After removal of 7 bases from V and 4 bases from J, the junction contained 4 bases not matched to a gene. The CDR3 loop reads CASMGQYEQYF. CDR3 bases: TGTGCCTCGATGGGACAGTACGAGCAGTACTTC.

The CDR3 reads CASSIGRIYSNQPQHF. DNA of the CDR3: TGTGCCAGTAGTATAGGTCGGATTTATAGCAATCAGCCCCAGCATTTT. The chain carries TRBV19 and TRBJ1-5; D gene ambiguous. CDR3 length: 16 amino acids. Trimming stripped 1 base from V and 0 bases from J, with 10 bases between. Looked up from germline, CDR1 is LNHDA and CDR2 is SQIVND (reference sequence).

The V gene is TRBV5-1, the J gene TRBJ2-1, with 7 bases aligning to TRBD1. The CDR3 is 14 amino acids. Trimming took 1 base from V and 8 from J; bases not matched to a gene: 6. The germline gives CDR1 SGHRS, CDR2 YFSETQ. The CDR3 spells CASSLSGGIDEQFF. In DNA, the CDR3 is TGCGCCAGCAGCTTGTCAGGGGGTATCGATGAGCAGTTCTTC.

The chain couples TRBV6-2 or TRBV6-3 to TRBJ1-2; the D gene is possibly TRBD1 (5 bases). CDR1 MNHEY and CDR2 SVGEGT come from the germline V gene. This CDR3 is built from 15 residues. Trimming left V 4 bases short and J 0 bases short, with 12 bases between. The CDR3 protein is CASSWPQATNYGYTF. CDR3 bases: TGTGCCAGCAGTTGGCCACAGGCGACTAACTATGGCTACACCTTC.

The rearrangement links TRBV9 to TRBJ2-1, with no clear D. Per germline, CDR1 SGDLS and CDR2 YYNGEE. CDR3 length equals 12 residues. V lost 3 bases and J lost 6, with 7 bases in between. CDR3 DNA: TGTGCCAGCAGCGCTCACCCCAATGAGCAGTTCTTC. It encodes CASSAHPNEQFF.

The rearrangement joins TRBV28 to TRBJ1-2, with D possibly being TRBD1 (6 bases). The V gene lost 2 bases and the J gene lost 5 bases, with 12 bases spanning the gap. The germline V gene has CDR1 MDHEN and CDR2 SYDVKM. The CDR3 extends over 14 amino acids. CDR3 in DNA: TGTGCCAGCAGTTTAGCCGACAGGACATATGGCTACACCTTC. It translates to CASSLADRTYGYTF.

V and J are TRBV28 and TRBJ1-2; no reliable D call. CDR3 length equals 12 residues. The V end was cut by 8 bases, the J end by 7 bases, with 14 bases between. CDR1 MDHEN and CDR2 SYDVKM come from the germline V gene. As DNA, the CDR3 is TGTGCCAGCTGCCCTACCCCCGGTGGCTACACCTTC. It translates to CASCPTPGGYTF.

Of note for this clone: At one boundary the junction diverges from the germline segment, which might be a read error. V usage is TRBV5-1 and J usage is TRBJ2-2, with 9 bases that match TRBD1. The CDR3 is made up of 14 amino acids. Germline V lookup: CDR1 SGHRS, CDR2 YFSETQ. The DNA of the CDR3 is TGCGCCCGCAGCCGACAGGGGGTCATCGGGGAGCTGTTTTTT. Protein sequence: CARSRQGVIGELFF.

The chain links TRBV5-1 to TRBJ1-5; D is possibly TRBD1 (6 bases). V lost 4 bases and J 3 bases, leaving 17 bases between the germline ends. Germline assignment: CDR1 SGHRS and CDR2 YFSETQ. The CDR3 loop spans 16 amino acids. For the CDR3, the DNA is TGCGCCAGCAGCCCCGCGGGGGCAGGGTACAATCAGCCCCAGCATTTT. Its protein is CASSPAGAGYNQPQHF.

The chain joins TRBV9 to TRBJ1-6; the D gene is possibly TRBD1 (5 bases). Germline CDR1 and CDR2: SGDLS and YYNGEE. The length of the CDR3 is 15 residues. V lost 4 bases, J lost 0 bases, and 8 bases lay in between. CDR3 nucleotide sequence: TGTGCCAGCAGCCCCGGGGGCTCCTATAATTCACCCCTCCACTTT. This encodes CASSPGGSYNSPLHF. The variable domain in full, completed from reference TRBV9 and TRBJ1-6, reads DSGVTQTPKHLITATGQRVTLRCSPRSGDLSVYWYQQSLDQGLQFLIQYYNGEERAKGNILERFSAQQFPDLHSELNLSSLELGDSALYFCASSPGGSYNSPLHFGNGTRLTVT.

The chain is built from TRBV9 and TRBJ1-3; D unresolved. V was trimmed by 4 bases and J by 0 bases, leaving 11 bases between them. Looked up from germline, CDR1 is SGDLS and CDR2 is YYNGEE. CDR3 length: 15 amino acids. The CDR3 reads CASSPGASSGNTIYF. The CDR3 DNA is TGTGCCAGCAGCCCCGGTGCCAGCTCTGGAAACACCATATATTTT. Variable domain in full (rest from reference TRBV9 and TRBJ1-3): DSGVTQTPKHLITATGQRVTLRCSPRSGDLSVYWYQQSLDQGLQFLIQYYNGEERAKGNILERFSAQQFPDLHSELNLSSLELGDSALYFCASSPGASSGNTIYFGEGSWLTVV.

This chain joins TRBV28 and TRBJ1-5; no clear D. The V gene lost 3 bases and the J gene lost 2 bases, with 5 bases spanning the gap. This CDR3 has 13 residues. Germline CDR1 reads MDHEN; CDR2 reads SYDVKM. CDR3 nucleotides: TGTGCCAGCAGTTTTGGGGGCAATCAGCCCCAGCATTTT. Protein product: CASSFGGNQPQHF.

V gene TRBV7-9 combines with J gene TRBJ1-3, with D hard to call. CDR3 size: 16 residues. V shed 1 base and J shed 4 bases, with 14 bases lying between them. CDR1 and CDR2 from the germline V gene are SEHNR and FQNEAQ (reference sequence). The CDR3 loop reads CASSLDQVEAGNTIYF. The CDR3 nucleotides are TGTGCCAGCAGCTTAGATCAAGTAGAGGCGGGAAACACCATATATTTT.